This T cell receptor (beta chain) was documented in a study of T cell repertoires in cytomegalovirus infection. Study-wide background: Public TCR beta signature analysis indicated the presence of both CMV infection and matching HLA type. Findings and caveats of the study: There were HLA-C-restricted CMV-specific TCR beta clonotypes dominating the ex vivo response. Cumulated frequencies of public TCR beta families served to identify carriers of CMV plus the relevant HLA.

TCRdb re-analysed the reads in MiXCR, keeping a single row per CDR3 protein. The table lists around 550,000 distinct CDR3 sequences, around 27% of them singletons. As to this clonotype: Its antigen is as yet unknown.

The ends lost 2 bases at V and 6 bases at J; junction bases unmatched: 6. The CDR3 covers 14 residues. Germline V gene data show CDR1 as MGHDK and CDR2 as SYGVNS. V is TRBV25-1 and J is TRBJ1-2, with 7 bases identical to TRBD1. The source is a human donor in good health (CMV status not recorded). Some clones in this sample may be carry-over from other donors' samples. Sequenced material: PBMCs. CDR3 sequence reads: CASSEGSRGNGYTF. The CDR3 DNA follows: TGTGCCAGCAGTGAAGGTAGCAGGGGGAATGGCTACACCTTC.